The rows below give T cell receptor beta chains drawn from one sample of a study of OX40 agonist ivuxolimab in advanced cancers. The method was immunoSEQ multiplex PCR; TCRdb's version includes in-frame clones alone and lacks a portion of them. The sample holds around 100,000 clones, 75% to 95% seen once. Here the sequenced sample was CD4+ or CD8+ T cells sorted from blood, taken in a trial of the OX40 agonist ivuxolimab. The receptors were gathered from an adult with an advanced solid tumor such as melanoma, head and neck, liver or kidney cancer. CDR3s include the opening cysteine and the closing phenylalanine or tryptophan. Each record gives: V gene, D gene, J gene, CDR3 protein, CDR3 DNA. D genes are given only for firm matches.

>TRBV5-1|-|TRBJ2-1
CASSFRETANNEQFF
TGCGCCAGCAGCTTTAGGGAGACGGCGAACAATGAGCAGTTCTTC
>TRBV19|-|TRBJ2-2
CASSIGRGPPGELFF
TGTGCCAGTAGTATAGGCAGGGGCCCGCCCGGGGAGCTGTTTTTT
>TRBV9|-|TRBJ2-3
CASSVAWPDTQYF
TGTGCCAGCAGCGTAGCTTGGCCGGATACGCAGTATTTT
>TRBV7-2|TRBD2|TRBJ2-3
CASSLQTSVTDTQYF
TGTGCCAGCAGCTTACAGACTAGCGTCACAGATACGCAGTATTTT
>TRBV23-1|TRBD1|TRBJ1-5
CASSQGQGGQPQHF
TGCGCCAGCAGTCAAGGACAGGGGGGGCAGCCCCAGCATTTT
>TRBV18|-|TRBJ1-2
CASSQDSYGYTF
TGTGCCAGCTCTCAAGACAGCTATGGCTACACCTTC
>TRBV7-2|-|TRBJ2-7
CASSPQGEGEQYF
TGTGCCAGCAGCCCCCAGGGGGAGGGCGAGCAGTACTTC
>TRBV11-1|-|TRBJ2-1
CASSLAMGYEQFF
TGTGCCAGCAGCTTAGCTATGGGGTATGAGCAGTTCTTC
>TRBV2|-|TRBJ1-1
CASEVKAEAFF
TGTGCCAGCGAGGTGAAAGCTGAAGCTTTCTTT
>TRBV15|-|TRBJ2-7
CATSRVSGYEQYF
TGTGCCACCAGCAGAGTAAGCGGCTACGAGCAGTACTTC
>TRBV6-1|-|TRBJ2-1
CASSLALLNNEQFF
TGTGCCAGCTCTTTAGCCCTTCTAAACAATGAGCAGTTCTTC
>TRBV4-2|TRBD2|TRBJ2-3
CASSQVVGRSDTQYF
TGTGCCAGCAGCCAAGTAGTCGGGAGGTCAGATACGCAGTATTTT
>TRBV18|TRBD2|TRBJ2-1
CASSITSGRDHEQFF
TGTGCCAGCTCAATCACTAGCGGGAGGGATCATGAGCAGTTCTTC
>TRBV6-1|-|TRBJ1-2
CASSELVSSAGYTF
TGTGCCAGCAGTGAACTTGTCTCCTCGGCGGGCTACACCTTC